This entry concerns a single TCR beta chain. The target antigen is unknown. The data were obtained in a study of chemoradiotherapy in HPV16-positive cancers. Whole-study findings and limits: The functional HPV-specific definition rests on just two HPV16-positive patients. During treatment, candidate HPV-specific clones and E7-related motifs expanded in tumor.

Profiling relied on immunoSEQ multiplex PCR, and the TCRdb table lists in-frame clones only, not all of them. The sample has 7,000 to 7,500 clones; roughly 82% are singletons. The J segment lost 3 bases and the V segment lost 7 bases, leaving 9 bases of the junction unmatched. The CDR3 is 15 residues long. Germline V gene sequence: CDR1 LNHDA, CDR2 SQIVND (reference sequence). Sequencing used tumor tissue, obtained from a patient who underwent chemoradiotherapy. The chain uses TRBV19 and TRBJ2-3; 8 nucleotides match TRBD2. This TCR was recovered from a human donor with HPV-associated anogenital cancer. The CDR3 DNA sequence: TGTGCCAGTACTCGACTAGCGTCATTGACAGATACGCAGTATTTT. Translated, it gives CASTRLASLTDTQYF.